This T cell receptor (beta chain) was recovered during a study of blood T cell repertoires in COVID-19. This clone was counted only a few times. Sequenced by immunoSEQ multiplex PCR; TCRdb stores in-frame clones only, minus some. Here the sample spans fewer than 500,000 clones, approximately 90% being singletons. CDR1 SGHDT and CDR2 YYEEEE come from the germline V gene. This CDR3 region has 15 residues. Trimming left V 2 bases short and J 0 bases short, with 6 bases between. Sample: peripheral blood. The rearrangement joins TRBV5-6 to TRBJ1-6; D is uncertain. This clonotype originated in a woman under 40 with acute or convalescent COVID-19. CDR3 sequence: CASSFYSSYNSPLHF. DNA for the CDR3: TGTGCCAGCAGCTTCTACAGCTCCTATAATTCACCCCTCCACTTT. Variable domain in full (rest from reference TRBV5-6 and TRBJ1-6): DAGVTQSPTHLIKTRGQQVTLRCSPKSGHDTVSWYQQALGQGPQFIFQYYEEEERQRGNFPDRFSGHQFPNYSSELNVNALLLGDSALYLCASSFYSSYNSPLHFGNGTRLTVT.